The clone carrying this TCR beta chain turned up a few times. This entry comes from a study of T cells in Graves' hyperthyroidism and ophthalmopathy. Germline CDR1 and CDR2: MNHNS and SASEGT. This CDR3 has 15 amino acids. Unmatched junction bases numbered 9, after V lost 6 bases and J lost 5 bases. Amplification targeted TCR beta CDR3 regions from RNA transcripts. The HTBI primer set was used in a first-round RT-PCR of the TCR CDR3. TCRdb re-derived calls from the multiplex PCR reads in MiXCR, one entry per CDR3 protein. The sample yields hundreds of thousands of distinct CDR3 sequences, roughly 15% seen once.

Sequencing was done on a sample of blood. V and J are TRBV6-1 and TRBJ1-4, with 7 bases that match TRBD1. The source of this sequence is a woman under 30 with Graves' hyperthyroidism. The chain's CDR3 is CASSPGRGQNEKLFF. The CDR3 bases are TGTGCCAGCAGCCCTGGGAGGGGGCAGAATGAAAAACTGTTTTTT.